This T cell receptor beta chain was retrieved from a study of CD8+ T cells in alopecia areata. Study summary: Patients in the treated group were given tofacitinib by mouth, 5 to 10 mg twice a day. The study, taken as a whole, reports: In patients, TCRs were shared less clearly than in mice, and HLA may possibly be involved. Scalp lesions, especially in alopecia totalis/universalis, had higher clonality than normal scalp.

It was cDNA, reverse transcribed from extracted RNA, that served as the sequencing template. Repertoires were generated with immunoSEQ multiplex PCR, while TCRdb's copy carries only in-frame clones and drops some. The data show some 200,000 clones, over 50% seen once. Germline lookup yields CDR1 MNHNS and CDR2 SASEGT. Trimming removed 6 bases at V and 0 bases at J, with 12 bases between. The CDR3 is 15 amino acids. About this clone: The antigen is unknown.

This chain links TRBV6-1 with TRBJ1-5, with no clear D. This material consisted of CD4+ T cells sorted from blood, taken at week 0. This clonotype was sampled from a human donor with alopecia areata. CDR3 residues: CASSHGRYSNQPQHF. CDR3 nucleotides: TGTGCCAGCAGCCACGGACGGTATAGCAATCAGCCCCAGCATTTT.